The TCR beta chain described here comes from a study of blood T cell repertoires in COVID-19. Across the study: Samples came from the United States, Italy and Spain, spanning acute and convalescent COVID-19.

CDR1 is LNHDA and CDR2 is SQIVND in the germline V gene (reference sequence). This CDR3 is built from 16 residues. V lost 5 bases and J lost 7; bases outside the gene matches: 11. The assay was immunoSEQ multiplex PCR, and TCRdb's table has in-frame clones only and misses some. This table has roughly 150,000 clones, around nine tenths appearing once. Sequenced input: peripheral blood. This TCR was recovered from a human donor in a cohort sampled during active COVID-19. J is TRBJ2-2 and V is TRBV19; 9 bases are a match to TRBD2. As DNA, the CDR3 is TGTGCCAGTAGTCCCCTCGGGCGGGGGGGCCGCGGGGAGCTGTTTTTT. Its translation: CASSPLGRGGRGELFF.